This TCR beta chain was recovered during a study of blood T cell repertoires in COVID-19. Study at large: Some COVID-19 samples were acute and others convalescent; all came from the United States, Italy and Spain. PBMCs, B-cell-depleted T cells, or T cells were the source of the cDNA or gDNA that made up the material.

Generated by immunoSEQ multiplex PCR, the TCRdb table keeps only in-frame clones and is missing some. The table lists about 60,000 clones, roughly 80% of them singletons. Trimming took 7 bases from V and 3 from J, leaving 19 bases between them. The CDR3 contains 15 residues. Looked up from germline, CDR1 is MDHEN and CDR2 is SYDVKM. This TCR derives from a human donor in a cohort sampled during active COVID-19. V gene TRBV28 combines with J gene TRBJ2-7; TRBD1 is a possible D gene (5 bases). Material: peripheral blood. This CDR3 is CASTPPGPTFYEQYF. CDR3 coding DNA: TGTGCCAGCACCCCCCCAGGGCCTACCTTCTACGAGCAGTACTTC.